This T cell receptor beta chain was found in a study of T cell repertoires in cytomegalovirus infection. Study as a whole: Recently described HLA-C-restricted plus well-studied HLA-B-restricted CMV epitopes were used. The public TCR beta signatures pointed to both CMV infection and matching HLA type.

Unmatched junction bases numbered 9, after V lost 5 bases and J lost 0 bases. The CDR3 covers 16 residues. Germline CDR1 is DFQATT and CDR2 is SNEGSKA (reference sequence). A single record per CDR3 protein comes from TCRdb applying MiXCR to the reads. Of approximately 730,000 distinct CDR3 sequences listed, just under 30% are singletons. Study-level findings and limits: Dominating the ex vivo response were TCR beta clonotypes that were CMV-specific and HLA-C-restricted. CMV carriers having the relevant HLA were flagged by cumulative public TCR beta family frequency.

Remarks on this clonotype: The target antigen is unknown.

The receptor was isolated from a human donor in good health (CMV status not recorded). Some clones in this sample may be carry-over from other donors' samples. The gene calls are TRBV20-1 and TRBJ1-5; 8 bases map to TRBD1. This specimen was cultured CD8+ T cells from PBMCs, taken from culture after CMV antigen stimulation. DNA for the CDR3: TGCAGTGCTGCTGGCCCCAGGGGGCATAGCAATCAGCCCCAGCATTTT. It codes for CSAAGPRGHSNQPQHF.